This passage covers 13 T cell receptor delta chains from one sample sequenced in a study of γδ T cells in repeated Plasmodium falciparum infection. TCRdb reprocessed the multiplex PCR reads through CATT. The table lists about 93,000 delta-chain clones, approximately 0.96% of them singletons, with roughly 9.9% in the top ten. Gammadelta T cells were flow-sorted from PBMC into Vgamma9/Vdelta2+ and Vdelta2-negative populations for bulk analysis. Sequencing input: gamma-delta T cells from blood. These receptors were obtained from a pool of human donors (malaria-infected and uninfected, not separated).

As for this clone: A far larger clone is just one base off, so this is likely a read error. This same CDR3 is encoded by further DNA sequences in the sample. The chain carries TRDV1 and TRDJ1; 11 bases line up with TRDD3. The CDR3 spans 25 residues. The germline gives CDR1 TSWWSYY, CDR2 QGS. J gave up 3 bases and V 3 bases, and 33 bases lay outside the gene matches. This CDR3 reads CALGDLSTPFPEGLYWGITSDKLIF. For the CDR3, the DNA is TGTGCTCTTGGGGATTTGTCCACCCCATTCCCAGAGGGATTGTACTGGGGGATAACGTCCGATAAACTCATCTTT.

This clone appeared a few times. TCRdb has a much larger clone's protein, which differs at residue 17 from the translation of this DNA, likely because of a read error; what is shown is the protein translated from the DNA. This chain joins TRDV2 and TRDJ1; the D gene is possibly TRDD2 (9 bases). The J gene, missing from TCRdb, was assigned here through DNA to germline matching. The germline V gene encodes CDR1 GEAIGNYY and CDR2 EKD. The CDR3 covers 24 residues. V was shortened by 0 bases and J by 1 base, with 38 bases between the two germline ends. This chain's CDR3 is CACDTVKLGLPTGTGGPLTDKLIF. The CDR3 bases are TGTGCCTGTGACACCGTGAAGCTCGGCCTTCCTACAGGAACTGGGGGTCCTCTCACCGATAAACTCATCTTT.

Comments on this clone: TCRdb's protein for this DNA is that of a much larger clone and differs from the translation at residue 19, likely a read error; the protein shown is the DNA translation. J is TRDJ1 and V is TRDV1; D may be TRDD3 (6 bases). TCRdb leaves out the J gene; it was filled in here by matching the DNA to germline. The CDR3 covers 24 residues. From germline, CDR1 is TSWWSYY and CDR2 QGS. V shed 1 base and J shed 3 bases, with 39 bases lying between them. CDR3 sequence: CALGERSHVRGGLGQFPYADKLIF. For the CDR3, the DNA is TGTGCTCTTGGGGAACGCTCCCACGTCAGGGGTGGGCTGGGGCAATTTCCCTACGCCGATAAACTCATCTTT.

Details on this clone: A read error likely explains this, since a far larger clone differs by one base. Other DNA sequences in the same sample also yield this CDR3. V usage is TRDV2 and J usage is TRDJ1; D possibly corresponds to TRDD3 (5 bases). CDR3 size: 15 residues. Between the trimmed V and J ends, which lost 2 bases and 1 base, there was a span of 13 bases. The germline CDR1 and CDR2 sequences are GEAIGNYY and EKD. In nucleotides, the CDR3 is TGTGCCTGTGACATTCTAGGGATGGGCACCGATAAACTCATCTTT. Protein product: CACDILGMGTDKLIF.

There are many counts of this clone. TCRdb pairs this DNA with a much larger clone's protein that differs at residue 4, likely a read error; the protein shown was translated from the DNA. The chain joins TRDV2 to TRDJ3; TRDD3 agrees at 10 bases. TCRdb gives no J gene; it was assigned here by matching the DNA to germline. This CDR3 is 20 amino acids long. Trimming at V came to 5 bases and at J to 0 bases, leaving 12 bases not matched to a gene. Germline V gives CDR1 GEAIGNYY, CDR2 EKD. Written as DNA, the CDR3 is TGTGCCTGTGGCGCGACTGGGGGATCAGCTCGCTCCTGGGACACCCGACAGATGTTTTTC. Residues: CACGATGGSARSWDTRQMFF.

This clone was seen only a few times. The translation of this DNA and the TCRdb protein of a much larger clone differ at residue 11, probably owing to a read error; the protein shown here is translated from the DNA. The chain combines TRDV1 with TRDJ1, with 11 bases that match TRDD3. TCRdb supplies no J gene; here it was assigned by aligning the nucleotide sequence to germline. The CDR3 sequence is 16 residues long. V trimming: 2 bases; J trimming: 5 bases; junction bases outside the gene matches: 7. Germline V gene lookup returns CDR1 TSWWSYY and CDR2 QGS. This CDR3 reads CALGETTGGYSDKLIF. CDR3 DNA sequence: TGTGCTCTTGGGGAAACTACTGGGGGATATTCGGATAAACTCATCTTT.

As regards this clone: This likely came from a read error, as a far larger clone is one base away. This specimen includes other DNA sequences encoding the same CDR3. V is TRDV2 and J is TRDJ1; 10 nucleotides align to TRDD3. Matching the DNA to germline supplied the J gene, which TCRdb does not give. This CDR3 is built from 16 residues. In germline, CDR1 is GEAIGNYY, CDR2 EKD. CDR3 loop: CACDKLGDAETDKLIF. The DNA of the CDR3 is TGTGCTTGTGACAAACTGGGGGATGCCGAGACCGATAAACTCATCTTT.

This clone was picked up a small number of times. TCRdb shows a much larger clone's protein in place of this DNA's translation, and the two differ at residue 7, likely through a read error; the protein shown is translated from the DNA. CDR3 loop: CALGEGPRFPYLLGAIDKLIF. CDR3 nucleotides: TGTGCTCTTGGGGAAGGACCTAGATTTCCCTATTTACTGGGGGCCATTGATAAACTCATCTTT. The chain recombines TRDV1 with TRDJ1; 8 positions match TRDD3. TCRdb gives no J gene; it was assigned here by matching the DNA to germline. CDR3 size: 21 residues. The germline gives CDR1 TSWWSYY, CDR2 QGS. The junction had 25 bases not matched to a gene; V was cut back by 2 bases and J by 5 bases.

As regards this clone: The mismatch at residue 3 between this DNA's translation and the TCRdb protein of a much larger clone likely reflects a read error; the protein shown is translated from the DNA. This rearrangement joins TRDV2 to TRDJ1; D gene unclear. The J gene, left out of TCRdb, was set here by checking the DNA against germline. The germline CDR1 and CDR2 sequences are GEAIGNYY and EKD. This CDR3 is 18 amino acids long. CDR3 DNA sequence: TGTGCCTATGACACCGTTGGGCCAATGGGCCCCTACACCGATAAACTCATCTTT. This gives the protein CAYDTVGPMGPYTDKLIF.

About this clone itself: The TCRdb record carries a much larger clone's protein, which differs from this DNA's translation at residue 13; a read error is the likely cause, and the protein listed here is the DNA translation. The chain has TRDV1 and TRDJ1; tentative D call: TRDD3 (6 bases). Matching the DNA to germline supplied the J gene, which TCRdb does not give. Germline V gene data show CDR1 as TSWWSYY and CDR2 as QGS. Trimming removed 0 bases at V and 0 bases at J, with 29 bases between. The length of the CDR3 is 22 residues. This CDR3 is CALGELGLERWIHERYTDKLIF. CDR3 in DNA: TGTGCTCTTGGGGAACTCGGGCTCGAACGATGGATACACGAACGATACACCGATAAACTCATCTTT.

This clone was counted between two and nine times. A read error likely explains why the TCRdb protein, taken from a much larger clone, differs from this DNA's translation at residue 12; the protein shown is translated from the DNA. The rearrangement uses TRDV2 and TRDJ2, with TRDD3 matching 12 bases. The CDR3 contains 18 residues. Germline values: CDR1 GEAIGNYY, CDR2 EKD. Trimming cost V 0 bases and J 8 bases; bases outside gene matches: 12. CDR3 bases: TGTGCCTGTGACACCGTTTCTCTGGGGGATACGCGGGGGGCACAACTCTTCTTT. Translation: CACDTVSLGDTRGAQLFF.

This clone was recorded a few times. A far larger clone is a single base away, which makes a read error likely. This sample also contains other DNA sequences that code for the same CDR3. The genes are TRAV36/DV7 and TRDJ1; 9 nucleotides match TRDD3. This CDR3 is 14 amino acids long. From germline, CDR1 is VTNFRS and CDR2 LTSSGIE (reference sequence). The CDR3 sequence: CAPYWGKYTDKLIF. Written as DNA, the CDR3 is TGTGCCCCTTACTGGGGGAAGTACACCGATAAACTTATCTTT.

This clone occurred a few times. TCRdb records a much larger clone's protein for this DNA, with a difference at residues 5 and 10 that likely arises from a read error; the protein given is the translation of the DNA. V is TRDV2 and J is TRDJ1; D possibly corresponds to TRDD3 (5 bases). Germline V gene sequence: CDR1 GEAIGNYY, CDR2 EKD. The CDR3 loop spans 16 amino acids. Trimming removed 3 bases from V and 4 bases from J, with 20 bases in between. The CDR3: CACDALTRGALDKLIF. The CDR3 nucleotides read TGTGCCTGTGACGCCCTCACCCGGGGGGCTCTCGATAAACTCATCTTT.